This TCR beta chain was recorded in a study of monozygotic twins with inflammatory bowel disease. Findings of the study overall: Twins with IBD were found to have lower TCRbeta diversity (inverse Simpson) than healthy co-twins.

Eight separate reactions per sample yielded the cDNA. Two nested PCRs, of about 16 and 10 cycles, processed TCRalpha and TCRbeta cDNA. After re-calling the 5' RACE reads, TCRdb lists one entry per CDR3 protein, DNA absent. Its table lists some 99,000 distinct CDR3 sequences. A word on this clonotype: Its target is not known.

The germline V gene encodes CDR1 LGHDT and CDR2 YNNKEL (reference sequence). This CDR3 contains 14 residues. The V gene is TRBV3-1, the J gene TRBJ1-4. Sequenced sample: blood. The TCR originated in a human donor with ulcerative colitis or Crohn's disease, or a healthy co-twin of an affected twin (not recorded which). The CDR3 region is CASSLFPTNEKLFF. The full variable domain, rest sourced from reference TRBV3-1 and TRBJ1-4, is DTAVSQTPKYLVTQMGNDKSIKCEQNLGHDTMYWYKQDSKKFLKIMFSYNNKELIINETVPNRFSPKSPDKAHLNLHINSLELGDSAVYFCASSLFPTNEKLFFGSGTQLSVL.